The next 26 T cell receptor beta chains were all read from a single sample in a study of T-cell reconstitution after alpha-beta-depleted transplantation in children. Unique molecular identifiers were used to barcode this TCRbeta library. TCRdb ran MiXCR on the PCR reads and lists one entry per CDR3 protein. The data hold fewer than 550,000 distinct CDR3 sequences, with 10% to 12% observed a single time. The material was PBMCs, mostly from graft donor cells, obtained 180 days after TCRalphabeta/CD19-depleted stem cell transplant. Receptors were obtained from a female patient aged 2-15 years who had a stem cell transplant for aplastic anemia, so the T cells may come from the graft donor.

This clonotype was detected ten times or more. The rearrangement links TRBV5-1 to TRBJ2-1, with TRBD1 as a possible D gene (6 bases). Per the germline V gene, CDR1 is SGHRS and CDR2 is YFSETQ. The CDR3 consists of 14 residues. Between the trimmed V and J ends, which lost 4 bases and 6 bases, there was a span of 14 bases. The CDR3 DNA reads TGCGCCAGCAGCGGGGGCAGGGGCAGCAATGAGCAGTTCTTC. This sequence encodes CASSGGRGSNEQFF.

V gene TRBV6-2 or TRBV6-3 combines with J gene TRBJ2-5, with D possibly matching TRBD1 (6 bases). The CDR3 has 15 amino acids. Per the germline V gene, CDR1 is MNHEY and CDR2 is SVGEGT. V gave up 1 base and J gave up 5 bases, with 14 bases separating them. CDR3 nucleotides: TGTGCCAGCAGTTACTTTTTGGGGGCGAGGGAGACCCAGTACTTC. It yields the protein CASSYFLGARETQYF.

This clonotype was recorded at least ten times. In DNA form, the CDR3 reads TGTGCCAGCAGTCCTAGGGGGGGGACAGGAGACTACGAGCAGTACTTC. Its translation: CASSPRGGTGDYEQYF. This rearrangement joins TRBV12-3 or TRBV12-4 to TRBJ2-7; the D gene is possibly TRBD1 (8 bases). This CDR3 region has 16 residues. The germline V and J ends were trimmed by 5 bases and 3 bases, with 20 bases remaining between them.

This rearrangement joins TRBV29-1 to TRBJ2-5, with a possible D match to TRBD2 (5 bases). Per the germline V gene, CDR1 is SQVTM and CDR2 is ANQGSEA. The V end was cut by 7 bases, the J end by 4 bases, with 25 bases between. The CDR3 sequence is 16 residues long. The CDR3 sequence: CSGGPGRKLVGETQYF. Written as DNA, the CDR3 is TGCAGCGGTGGGCCAGGACGAAAACTAGTCGGAGAGACCCAGTACTTC. The complete variable domain, with remaining parts taken from reference TRBV29-1 and TRBJ2-5, reads SAVISQKPSRDICQRGTSLTIQCQVDSQVTMMFWYRQQPGQSLTLIATANQGSEATYESGFVIDKFPISRPNLTFSTLTVSNMSPEDSSIYLCSGGPGRKLVGETQYFGPGTRLLVL.

The chain joins TRBV10-3 to TRBJ2-3, with TRBD2 identical over 8 bases. The germline CDR1 and CDR2 sequences are ENHRY and SYGVKD. The CDR3 is 12 residues long. Germline trimming cut 9 bases from V and 2 bases from J; bases unmatched to any gene: 1. The CDR3 here is CAIAGVTDTQYF. CDR3 coding DNA: TGTGCCATAGCGGGAGTCACAGATACGCAGTATTTT.

This clonotype was picked up many times. This chain uses TRBV29-1 with TRBJ2-6; a possible D gene is TRBD1 (6 bases). Per germline, CDR1 SQVTM and CDR2 ANQGSEA. Trimming cost V 3 bases and J 2 bases, with 11 bases left between them. The CDR3 has 15 amino acids. CDR3 in DNA: TGCAGCGTTGAGTATGGGACAACTGGGGCCAACGTCCTGACTTTC. As protein: CSVEYGTTGANVLTF.

This sequence joins TRBV20-1 and TRBJ2-2; possibly TRBD1 for D (7 bases). Trimming removed 6 bases at V and 1 base at J, with 15 bases between. The CDR3 contains 15 residues. Germline V gene data show CDR1 as DFQATT and CDR2 as SNEGSKA (reference sequence). The CDR3 DNA sequence: TGCAGTGCGAGGCGGGACAGCGAGAACACCGGGGAGCTGTTTTTT. Translated, it gives CSARRDSENTGELFF.

The chain joins TRBV20-1 to TRBJ2-1; a weak D match, TRBD2 (6 bases). The CDR3 has 14 amino acids. V was pared by 3 bases and J by 2 bases, with 11 bases between. Germline values: CDR1 DFQATT, CDR2 SNEGSKA (reference sequence). CDR3 region: CSARWGGAYNEQFF. DNA for the CDR3: TGCAGTGCTAGGTGGGGAGGCGCCTACAATGAGCAGTTCTTC.

The chain recombines TRBV28 with TRBJ2-5; D is possibly TRBD1 (6 bases). From germline, CDR1 is MDHEN and CDR2 SYDVKM. CDR3 length equals 15 residues. Trimming took off 4 bases at V and 1 base at J, with 13 bases between the two ends. In nucleotides, the CDR3 is TGTGCCAGCAGTTCCGGGACACACTTCCAAGAGACCCAGTACTTC. It codes for CASSSGTHFQETQYF.

The chain has TRBV3-1 and TRBJ2-7; a possible D gene is TRBD2 (6 bases). Germline V gene data show CDR1 as LGHDT and CDR2 as YNNKEL (reference sequence). V lost 2 bases, J lost 0 bases, and 17 bases lay in between. The CDR3 covers 17 residues. CDR3 residues: CASSQSKVAESSYEQYV. DNA for the CDR3: TGTGCCAGCAGCCAATCCAAGGTAGCGGAGAGCTCCTACGAGCAGTACGTC.

The chain employs TRBV5-1 and TRBJ2-7, with 11 bases that match TRBD2. The CDR3 spans 17 residues. Per germline, CDR1 SGHRS and CDR2 YFSETQ. V shed 0 bases, J shed 2 bases, and the junction held 7 bases outside the gene matches. This chain's CDR3 is CASSLEAVAGGPYEQYV. The CDR3 nucleotides are TGCGCCAGCAGCTTGGAAGCTGTAGCGGGAGGGCCCTACGAGCAGTACGTC.

The table lists this clonotype with many counts. This chain connects TRBV7-2 to TRBJ1-6, with TRBD1 as a possible D gene (5 bases). Germline V gene lookup returns CDR1 SGHTA and CDR2 FQGNSA. The V end lost 5 bases, the J end lost 5 bases, and 10 bases lay between the germline ends. This CDR3 spans 14 amino acids. CDR3 protein: CASSPQGNNSPLHF. The DNA of the CDR3 is TGTGCCAGCAGCCCTCAGGGCAATAATTCACCCCTCCACTTT.

This clonotype was observed a handful of times. The chain combines TRBV18 with TRBJ1-5; no firm D call. The CDR3 is 16 residues long. V was cut by 3 bases and J by 5 bases, with 17 bases left in between. From germline, CDR1 is KGHSH and CDR2 LQKENI. This CDR3 reads CASSPRTSPGDQPQHF. In DNA, the CDR3 is TGTGCCAGCTCACCCAGGACCTCCCCCGGAGATCAGCCCCAGCATTTT. Drawing the rest from reference TRBV18 and TRBJ1-5, the complete variable domain is NAGVMQNPRHLVRRRGQEARLRCSPMKGHSHVYWYRQLPEEGLKFMVYLQKENIIDESGMPKERFSAEFPKEGPSILRIQQVVRGDSAAYFCASSPRTSPGDQPQHFGDGTRLSIL.

The chain links TRBV9 to TRBJ2-2; D might be TRBD1 (6 bases). Germline lookup yields CDR1 SGDLS and CDR2 YYNGEE. Deletions cut 0 bases from V and 6 bases from J, with 9 bases between. The CDR3 totals 14 residues. The CDR3 DNA follows: TGTGCCAGCAGCGTAGACAGGGCAGCCGGGGAGCTGTTTTTT. Translated, it gives CASSVDRAAGELFF. The variable domain in full, with the rest retrieved from reference TRBV9 and TRBJ2-2, is DSGVTQTPKHLITATGQRVTLRCSPRSGDLSVYWYQQSLDQGLQFLIQYYNGEERAKGNILERFSAQQFPDLHSELNLSSLELGDSALYFCASSVDRAAGELFFGEGSRLTVL.

The sample holds a few counts of this clonotype. The chain uses TRBV6-5 and TRBJ2-1; a possible D gene is TRBD2 (6 bases). Germline-derived CDR1 and CDR2 are MNHEY and SVGAGI. V dropped 1 base and J dropped 7 bases, with 20 bases sitting between them. The CDR3 is 17 amino acids. The CDR3, as DNA: TGTGCCAGCAGTTACTTCTCGTATTCGGGAGCGGAAAATGAGCAGTTCTTC. Translating it yields CASSYFSYSGAENEQFF.

This clonotype was seen a few times. The V call is TRBV27, the J call TRBJ1-6; TRBD1 matches 11 bases. From germline, CDR1 is MNHEY and CDR2 SMNVEV (reference sequence). This CDR3 region has 17 residues. The ends lost 4 bases at V and 8 bases at J; junction bases unmatched: 10. The DNA for the CDR3 is TGTGCCAGCAGTTACCGGGTTGGACAGGGGGCTTATTCACCCCTCCACTTT. Its protein product is CASSYRVGQGAYSPLHF.

The rearrangement links TRBV20-1 to TRBJ2-7; TRBD1 matches at 10 bases. The CDR3 contains 13 residues. Germline loops: CDR1 DFQATT, CDR2 SNEGSKA (reference sequence). The ends lost 5 bases at V and 3 bases at J; junction bases unmatched: 4. CDR3 protein: CSAFRDRGYEQYF. CDR3 in DNA: TGCAGTGCTTTCCGGGACAGGGGCTACGAGCAGTACTTC.

This chain joins TRBV20-1 and TRBJ2-7, with D perhaps matching TRBD2 (5 bases). Trimming took 1 base from V and 2 from J, leaving 15 bases between them. Looked up from germline, CDR1 is DFQATT and CDR2 is SNEGSKA (reference sequence). The CDR3 totals 15 residues. Written as DNA, the CDR3 is TGCAGTGCTAGAGCCCGAATGGGAGACCCCTACGAGCAGTACGTC. It is translated as CSARARMGDPYEQYV.

J is TRBJ2-5 and V is TRBV3-1, with 8 bases aligning to TRBD2. Losses at the gene ends were 4 bases for V and 6 bases for J; bases not matched to a gene: 16. The CDR3 is made up of 17 amino acids. CDR1 LGHDT and CDR2 YNNKEL come from the germline V gene (reference sequence). The CDR3 DNA reads as TGTGCCAGCAGCCTCCTCCAGCGGGGGCCGCGCGGAAAGACCCAGTACTTC. Translating gives CASSLLQRGPRGKTQYF.

This clonotype was found a few times. The chain uses TRBV20-1 and TRBJ2-1; D not certain. The CDR3 spans 15 residues. The ends were cut back, 1 base at V and 0 bases at J, with 10 bases in the middle. Germline CDR1 and CDR2: DFQATT and SNEGSKA (reference sequence). CDR3 DNA sequence: TGCAGTGCTAGAGGAAGCGCGAGCTCCTACAATGAGCAGTTCTTC. It specifies CSARGSASSYNEQFF.

The chain couples TRBV10-3 to TRBJ2-5; no definite D call. The length of the CDR3 is 14 residues. CDR1 is ENHRY, CDR2 SYGVKD, per germline. Between the trimmed V and J ends, which lost 10 bases and 5 bases, there was a span of 20 bases. This CDR3 is CATSKGHRRETQYF. DNA for the CDR3: TGTGCCACCTCGAAAGGTCATAGAAGGGAGACCCAGTACTTC.

The chain links TRBV29-1 to TRBJ1-2, with a weak D call TRBD1 (5 bases). V was clipped by 0 bases and J by 3 bases, with 8 bases between them. CDR3 size: 13 residues. Per the germline V gene, CDR1 is SQVTM and CDR2 is ANQGSEA. CDR3 protein: CSVEDLRDYGYTF. For the CDR3, the DNA is TGCAGCGTTGAAGATCTCAGGGACTATGGCTACACCTTC.

In this sample, this clonotype turned up many times. The chain combines TRBV10-3 with TRBJ2-3, with a weak D call TRBD2 (6 bases). V was cut by 0 bases and J by 1 base, with 8 bases left in between. The CDR3 is 15 amino acids. The germline gives CDR1 ENHRY, CDR2 SYGVKD. The CDR3 DNA reads as TGTGCCATCAGTGAGTCGCCTAGCGGCACAGATACGCAGTATTTT. As protein: CAISESPSGTDTQYF.

This clonotype was seen more than once but under ten times. The V and J genes are TRBV30 and TRBJ2-3; D gene uncertain. CDR3 length: 11 residues. Germline V gene sequence: CDR1 GTSNPN, CDR2 SVGIG (reference sequence). Trimming cost V 4 bases and J 3 bases, with 5 bases left between them. The CDR3 DNA sequence: TGTGCCTGGAAAAGAACAGATACGCAGTATTTT. This translates into CAWKRTDTQYF.

The rearrangement links TRBV6-5 to TRBJ2-7; D is tentatively TRBD1 or TRBD2 (5 bases each). V lost 0 bases to trimming and J lost 5 bases, with 8 bases between them. CDR3 length equals 13 residues. Germline values: CDR1 MNHEY, CDR2 SVGAGI. DNA for the CDR3: TGTGCCAGCAGTTACTCGGGGCGGGACGAGCAGTACGTC. The encoded protein is CASSYSGRDEQYV.

This clonotype was seen a handful of times. The V gene is TRBV29-1, the J gene TRBJ2-1, with 8 bases identical to TRBD2. CDR3 length equals 13 residues. V lost 7 bases to trimming and J lost 5 bases; unmatched junction nucleotides: 7. Germline V gene lookup returns CDR1 SQVTM and CDR2 ANQGSEA. The CDR3 loop reads CSGKLAADNEQFF. CDR3 sequence (DNA): TGCAGCGGAAAACTAGCGGCCGACAATGAGCAGTTCTTC.